This T cell receptor (beta chain) was recorded in a study of CD8+CD57+ T cells in acquired aplastic anemia. The overall study: Each DNA sample taken from sorted CD4+ and CD8+ cells came to roughly 3.5 ug on average.

The CDR3 has 14 residues. V was cut by 5 bases and J by 3 bases, with 11 bases left in between. The germline V gene has CDR1 SNHLY and CDR2 FYNNEI. In this sample, this clonotype turned up many times. Its matching antigen is unknown. Findings and caveats of the study: About 27 shared CD8+ CDR3s appeared highly expressed within patients' immunodominant clones.

Genomic DNA provided the template from which TCR beta VDJ and CDR3 profiles were obtained. From the reads, TCRdb called clonotypes with MiXCR, one entry per CDR3 protein. The data hold about 220,000 distinct CDR3 sequences, with 34% observed a single time. The V gene is TRBV2, the J gene TRBJ1-5; D call uncertain. Source material: sorted CD4+, CD8+, or CD8+CD57+ T cells (not recorded which) from PBMCs. The receptor comes from a human donor in good health, serving as a control. The CDR3 coding sequence is TGTGCCAGCAGTCTTGCGAATTTCAATCAGCCCCAGCATTTT. This codes for CASSLANFNQPQHF.